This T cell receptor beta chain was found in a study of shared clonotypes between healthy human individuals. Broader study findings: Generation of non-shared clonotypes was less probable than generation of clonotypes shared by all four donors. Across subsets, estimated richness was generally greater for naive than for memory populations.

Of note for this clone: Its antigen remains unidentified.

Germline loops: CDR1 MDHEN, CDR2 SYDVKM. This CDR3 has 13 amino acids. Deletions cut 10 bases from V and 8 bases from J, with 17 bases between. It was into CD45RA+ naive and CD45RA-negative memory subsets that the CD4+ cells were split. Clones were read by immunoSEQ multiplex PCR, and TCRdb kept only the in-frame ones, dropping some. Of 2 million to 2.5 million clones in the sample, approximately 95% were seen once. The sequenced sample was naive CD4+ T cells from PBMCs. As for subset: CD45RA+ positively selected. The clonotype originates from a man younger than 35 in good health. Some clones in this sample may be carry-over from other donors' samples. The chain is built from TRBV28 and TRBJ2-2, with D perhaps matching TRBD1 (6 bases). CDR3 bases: TGTGCCAACCAGGGACATTCTAGGGGGGAGCTGTTTTTT. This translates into CANQGHSRGELFF.